These T cell receptor beta chains were read from a single sample in a study of T-cell reconstitution after alpha-beta-depleted transplantation in children. Each CDR3 protein is one row after TCRdb ran MiXCR on the PCR reads. The table records some 200,000 distinct CDR3 sequences, approximately 8.4% of them present only once. The sequencing used PBMCs, mostly from graft donor cells, collected 360 days after TCRalphabeta/CD19-depleted stem cell transplant. These receptors all come from a male patient aged 2-9 years who had a stem cell transplant for acute myeloid leukemia, so the T cells may come from the graft donor. Both conserved end residues are part of each CDR3. The D gene is left open where the match is weak. Clone size appears in some rows only: once, few, many, or a class for an expanded clone.

>TRBD2|15|TRBJ2-5|many|TRBV20-1
TGCAGTGCCTTCGGGCTAGCGGGATTTGTAGGGACCCAGTACTTC
CSAFGLAGFVGTQYF
>-|12|TRBJ2-7|few|TRBV5-6
TGTGCCAGCAGCTTGATCAACTACGAGCAGTACTTC
CASSLINYEQYF
>-|15|TRBJ1-5|-|TRBV18
TGTGCCAGCTCCAAGGACAGTCATAGCAATCAGCCCCAGCATTTT
CASSKDSHSNQPQHF
>TRBD2|19|TRBJ2-3|-|TRBV12-3/TRBV12-4
TGTGCCAGCAGTTTATACTTCCCTAGCGGGAGAGGAGCCCCAGATACGCAGTATTTT
CASSLYFPSGRGAPDTQYF
>-|15|TRBJ2-7|many|TRBV11-1
TGTGCCAGCAGCGCCCGCCTCAGGGTCTTCTCCGAGCAGTACTTC
CASSARLRVFSEQYF
>-|16|TRBJ2-3|-|TRBV27
TGTGCCAGCAGTGCCCACAGGGTTGGAGGCACAGATACGCAGTATTTT
CASSAHRVGGTDTQYF
>TRBD1|14|TRBJ1-1|few|TRBV10-3
TGTGCCATCAGGGCAGGGGGCGAGGGCACTGAAGCTTTCTTT
CAIRAGGEGTEAFF
>-|13|TRBJ1-1|few|TRBV7-9
TGTGCCAGCAGTTCTCTCGACAAGTTTGAAGCTTTCTTT
CASSSLDKFEAFF
>-|11|TRBJ2-3|few|TRBV12-3/TRBV12-4
TGTGCCAGCAGTTCCTCAGATACGCAGTATTTT
CASSSSDTQYF
>-|13|TRBJ2-5|-|TRBV5-1
TGCGCCAGCAGCGGAGTGGGACAAGAGACCCAGTACTTC
CASSGVGQETQYF
>-|12|TRBJ2-1|few|TRBV9
TGTGCCAGCAGCGGGAGGGACAATGAGCAGTTCTTC
CASSGRDNEQFF
>-|15|TRBJ2-1|many|TRBV12-3/TRBV12-4
TGTGCCAGCAACCCGAGCAGGGCATCCTACAATGAGCAGTTCTTC
CASNPSRASYNEQFF
>-|15|TRBJ1-2|-|TRBV5-1
TGCGCCAGCAGCTTGGACGGCAGCACCTTCTATGGCTACACCTTC
CASSLDGSTFYGYTF
>-|17|TRBJ2-1|many|TRBV7-9
TGTGCCAGCAGCTCGGGGAGGCCTATTGTCTCCTACAATGAGCAGTTCTTC
CASSSGRPIVSYNEQFF
>TRBD1|14|TRBJ1-4|-|TRBV5-1
TGCGCCAGCAGGAAGGACAGGGGATATGAAAAACTGTTTTTT
CASRKDRGYEKLFF
>-|14|TRBJ1-3|few|TRBV20-1
TGCAGTGCTAGTTCCCATCTCTCTGGAAACACCATATATTTT
CSASSHLSGNTIYF
>-|13|TRBJ2-3|many|TRBV5-1
TGCGCCAGCAGCTTGGGACCCACAGATACGCAGTATTTT
CASSLGPTDTQYF
>-|14|TRBJ2-5|few|TRBV7-2
TGTGCCAGCAGCTCTCCCGGGGCCCAAGAGACCCAGTACTTC
CASSSPGAQETQYF
>-|14|TRBJ2-1|many|TRBV6-1
TGTGCCAGCAGTAGAAACCGGGACAACAATGAGCAGTTCTTC
CASSRNRDNNEQFF
>-|18|TRBJ2-5|few|TRBV15
TGTGCCACCAGCAGAGGAGGAAAACAATCGTCCTTCCAAGAGACCCAGTACTTC
CATSRGGKQSSFQETQYF
>-|14|TRBJ2-3|many|TRBV12-3/TRBV12-4
TGTGCCAGCAGTTTAGGAGGTTGGACAGATACGCAGTATTTT
CASSLGGWTDTQYF
>TRBD2|15|TRBJ2-5|many|TRBV13
TGTGCCAGCAGCCGGACTAGCGGGAGCAGGGAGACCCAGTACTTC
CASSRTSGSRETQYF
>-|15|TRBJ2-1|few|TRBV20-1
TGCAGTGCTAGCATCGGGACAAGCTCCTACAATGAGCAGTTCTTC
CSASIGTSSYNEQFF
>TRBD2|14|TRBJ2-7|many|TRBV12-3/TRBV12-4
TGTGCCAGCAGTCCCCAGAGCGGGGCCTACGAGCAGTACTTC
CASSPQSGAYEQYF
>-|13|TRBJ1-1|many|TRBV5-1
TGCGCCAGCAGCTTCATTCCGGACACTGAAGCTTTCTTT
CASSFIPDTEAFF
>-|14|TRBJ2-7|few|TRBV12-3/TRBV12-4
TGTGCCAGCAGTTCCACCGGGCCAACCTACGAGCAGTACTTC
CASSSTGPTYEQYF
>-|13|TRBJ2-5|-|TRBV5-6
TGTGCCAGCAGCCTGGGGGTAGGAGGGACCCAGTACTTC
CASSLGVGGTQYF